What follows are 15 T cell receptor beta chains derived from one specimen sequenced in a study of blood T cell repertoires in COVID-19. Clones were read by immunoSEQ multiplex PCR, and TCRdb kept only the in-frame ones, dropping some. The sample lists approximately 200,000 clones, roughly 88% seen once, with about 9.6% in the top ten. The sequenced material came from PBMCs or T cells enriched from blood (not recorded which). These receptors all come from a woman aged 25-40 years who had recovered from COVID-19.

This chain links TRBV7-9 with TRBJ2-2; 12 bases line up with TRBD2. CDR3 length: 16 amino acids. Trimming cost V 5 bases and J 5 bases; bases outside gene matches: 6. Germline assignment: CDR1 SEHNR and CDR2 FQNEAQ (reference sequence). The CDR3 is CASSPTSGGRTGELFF. As DNA, the CDR3 is TGTGCCAGCAGCCCGACTAGCGGGGGAAGGACCGGGGAGCTGTTTTTT. The full variable domain, with the rest looked up from reference TRBV7-9 and TRBJ2-2, is DTGVSQNPRHKITKRGQNVTFRCDPISEHNRLYWYRQTLGQGPEFLTYFQNEAQLEKSRLLSDRFSAERPKGSFSTLEIQRTEQGDSAMYLCASSPTSGGRTGELFFGEGSRLTVL.

The J gene is TRBJ2-1, the V gene TRBV5-1, with D uncertain. V was trimmed by 0 bases and J by 0 bases, leaving 13 bases between them. The CDR3 has 17 amino acids. CDR1 SGHRS and CDR2 YFSETQ come from the germline V gene. The CDR3 loop is CASSLDTVPSSYNEQFF. CDR3 coding DNA: TGCGCCAGCAGCTTGGACACCGTCCCAAGCTCCTACAATGAGCAGTTCTTC.

V gene TRBV6-6 combines with J gene TRBJ2-7; 8 nucleotides match TRBD2. The V segment lost 0 bases and the J segment 2 bases; nucleotides outside the gene matches: 6. This CDR3 region has 16 residues. Germline V gives CDR1 MNHNY, CDR2 SVGAGI (reference sequence). The CDR3 loop is CASSYSGGRKTYEQYF. CDR3 DNA sequence: TGTGCCAGCAGTTACTCTGGCGGGAGGAAAACCTACGAGCAGTACTTC.

This clone was found a few times. This chain connects TRBV3-1 (or the pseudogene TRBV3-2) to TRBJ1-4, with 8 positions matching TRBD1. This CDR3 has 16 amino acids. V shed 5 bases, J shed 3 bases, and the junction held 8 bases outside the gene matches. CDR1 and CDR2 from the germline V gene are LGHDT and YNNKEL (reference sequence). CDR3 residues: CASSKGQGTANEKLFF. The CDR3 region has the DNA TGTGCCAGCAGCAAAGGACAGGGCACGGCTAATGAAAAACTGTTTTTT.

The chain uses TRBV3-1 (or the pseudogene TRBV3-2) and TRBJ2-5, with 8 bases fitting TRBD1. The CDR3 length is 16 residues. Losses at the gene ends were 1 base for V and 7 bases for J; bases not matched to a gene: 11. Per germline, CDR1 LGHDT and CDR2 YNNKEL (reference sequence). The CDR3 bases are TGTGCCAGCAGCCAAGGGACAGGGTATGCTATGGGGACCCAGTACTTC. Translating it yields CASSQGTGYAMGTQYF.

The chain has TRBV6-1 and TRBJ2-7, with 7 bases that match TRBD2. Trimming at V came to 2 bases and at J to 7 bases, leaving 11 bases not matched to a gene. The CDR3 contains 15 residues. Germline CDR1 MNHNS, CDR2 SASEGT. CDR3 residues: CASSERGGRLGEQYF. CDR3 bases: TGTGCCAGCAGTGAAAGGGGAGGGAGGCTGGGGGAGCAGTACTTC.

The table lists this clone with a few counts. The chain recombines TRBV27 with TRBJ1-4; D not certain. V was trimmed by 4 bases and J by 8 bases, leaving 11 bases between them. The CDR3 length is 13 residues. Germline CDR1 reads MNHEY; CDR2 reads SMNVEV (reference sequence). The CDR3 region is CASSSEPPEKLFF. The CDR3 DNA follows: TGTGCCAGCAGTTCCGAGCCCCCCGAAAAACTGTTTTTT.

The gene calls are TRBV5-1 and TRBJ1-4; 8 nucleotides agree with TRBD1. The CDR3 totals 13 residues. With 7 bases clipped from V and 7 bases from J, the junction kept 6 bases outside the gene matches. CDR1 and CDR2 (germline): SGHRS, YFSETQ. In DNA, the CDR3 is TGCGCCAGCGGGGGGACAGGCGGTGAAAAACTGTTTTTT. Its translation: CASGGTGGEKLFF.

The chain recombines TRBV5-6 with TRBJ1-1; 9 bases fit TRBD1. The CDR3 is made up of 19 amino acids. In germline, CDR1 is SGHDT, CDR2 YYEEEE. Germline trimming cut 4 bases from V and 1 base from J; bases unmatched to any gene: 17. CDR3 nucleotide sequence: TGTGCCAGCAGCCTAAGGACAGGGGCGACCTACGCGGGGAACACTGAAGCTTTCTTT. Translation gives CASSLRTGATYAGNTEAFF. Filled out from reference TRBV5-6 and TRBJ1-1, the complete variable domain reads DAGVTQSPTHLIKTRGQQVTLRCSPKSGHDTVSWYQQALGQGPQFIFQYYEEEERQRGNFPDRFSGHQFPNYSSELNVNALLLGDSALYLCASSLRTGATYAGNTEAFFGQGTRLTVV.

V gene TRBV7-3 combines with J gene TRBJ2-5; TRBD2 matches at 8 bases. There are 15 residues in the CDR3. The J segment lost 5 bases and the V segment lost 5 bases, leaving 10 bases of the junction unmatched. CDR1 SGHTA and CDR2 FQGTGA come from the germline V gene. CDR3 coding DNA: TGTGCCAGCAGCCCAATAGCGGGAAATTCGGAGACCCAGTACTTC. It specifies CASSPIAGNSETQYF. Full variable domain (remainder filled in from reference TRBV7-3 and TRBJ2-5): GAGVSQTPSNKVTEKGKYVELRCDPISGHTALYWYRQSLGQGPEFLIYFQGTGAADDSGLPNDRFFAVRPEGSVSTLKIQRTERGDSAVYLCASSPIAGNSETQYFGPGTRLLVL.

The rearrangement joins TRBV28 to TRBJ2-3; possibly TRBD2 for D (6 bases). V shed 3 bases and J shed 2 bases, with 18 bases lying between them. The germline V gene encodes CDR1 MDHEN and CDR2 SYDVKM. This CDR3 contains 17 residues. The CDR3 reads CASSFYSGRGATDTQYF. The CDR3, as DNA: TGTGCCAGCAGTTTCTACAGCGGGCGAGGGGCCACAGATACGCAGTATTTT.

This clone was seen only a few times. This chain connects TRBV4-1 to TRBJ2-2; D unclear. Per germline, CDR1 MGHRA and CDR2 YSYEKL. V dropped 4 bases and J dropped 4 bases, with 7 bases sitting between them. The CDR3 consists of 13 residues. The CDR3 sequence: CASSLAGTGELFF. Written as DNA, the CDR3 is TGCGCCAGCAGCCTCGCCGGCACCGGGGAGCTGTTTTTT.

V and J are TRBV6-4 and TRBJ2-3, with 9 bases lining up with TRBD2. The CDR3 spans 14 residues. V gave up 7 bases and J gave up 3 bases; unmatched junction bases: 5. Germline CDR1 is MRHNA and CDR2 is SNTAGT. Here the CDR3 reads CASKREDRTDTQYF. The CDR3 DNA sequence: TGTGCCAGCAAGCGGGAGGACAGGACAGATACGCAGTATTTT.

The chain joins TRBV10-2 to TRBJ2-7, with TRBD2 matching over 13 bases. Trimming cost V 6 bases and J 5 bases; bases outside gene matches: 10. Germline loops: CDR1 WSHSY, CDR2 SAAADI. The CDR3 is made up of 16 amino acids. The CDR3 DNA sequence: TGCGCCAGCAGGACTCGACTAGCGGGAGGTTTAGACGAGCAGTACTTC. It specifies CASRTRLAGGLDEQYF.

A few counts support this clone. The chain couples TRBV7-2 to TRBJ1-2; TRBD1 matches at 9 bases. This CDR3 is 14 amino acids long. J lost 4 bases, V lost 1 base, and 1 base had no gene match. The germline V gene encodes CDR1 SGHTA and CDR2 FQGNSA. The DNA of the CDR3 is TGTGCCAGCAGCTTAGAGACAGGGGGCTATGGCTACACCTTC. As protein: CASSLETGGYGYTF.